This entry lists 13 T cell receptor beta chains sequenced from one sample in a study of T cells after yellow fever vaccination. TCRdb ran MiXCR on the 5' RACE reads and lists one entry per CDR3 protein. This sample has a few hundred thousand distinct CDR3 sequences, with about 3.7% found just once. The specimen comprised PBMCs, sampled 15 days after the yellow fever booster vaccination. These receptor sequences come from a man aged 18 to 35 who received the YFV17D yellow fever vaccine.

Ten or more counts support this clonotype. The chain combines TRBV7-3 with TRBJ2-3, with D tentatively TRBD2 (6 bases). This CDR3 spans 16 amino acids. Germline lookup yields CDR1 SGHTA and CDR2 FQGTGA. V lost 1 base and J 4 bases, leaving 15 bases between the germline ends. CDR3 amino acids: CASSLNPPSVPDTQYF. CDR3 nucleotide sequence: TGTGCCAGCAGCTTAAATCCCCCTAGCGTCCCAGATACGCAGTATTTT.

This clonotype was found many times. The chain carries TRBV7-2 and TRBJ2-5, with D possibly matching TRBD1 (6 bases). This CDR3 comprises 15 residues. Trimming shortened V by 5 bases and J by 1 base, and 14 bases separated the two germline ends. From germline, CDR1 is SGHTA and CDR2 FQGNSA. For the CDR3, the DNA is TGTGCCAGCAGCCCGAACACAGGGTCCCAAGAGACCCAGTACTTC. Amino acid sequence: CASSPNTGSQETQYF.

This clonotype has ten or more counts. The chain couples TRBV7-2 to TRBJ1-2, with D tentatively TRBD1 (6 bases). The CDR3 contains 15 residues. V shed 1 base and J shed 8 bases, with 17 bases lying between them. Germline V CDR1 and CDR2: SGHTA, FQGNSA. The CDR3: CASSLVNGGGFGYTF. CDR3 sequence (DNA): TGTGCCAGCAGCTTAGTGAATGGTGGGGGCTTCGGCTACACCTTC.

This clonotype appeared many times. V usage is TRBV5-6 and J usage is TRBJ2-1, with 7 bases lining up with TRBD1. V shed 5 bases and J 2 bases; nucleotides not matched to a gene: 10. CDR1 SGHDT and CDR2 YYEEEE come from the germline V gene. CDR3 length: 16 residues. Here the CDR3 reads CASSSHRGRTYNEQFF. CDR3 sequence (DNA): TGTGCCAGCAGTTCCCACAGGGGACGGACCTACAATGAGCAGTTCTTC.

In its sample, this clonotype was seen many times. The V gene is TRBV6-5, the J gene TRBJ1-5, with D tentatively TRBD1 (6 bases). V was trimmed by 0 bases and J by 0 bases, leaving 12 bases between them. The CDR3 contains 17 residues. CDR1 MNHEY and CDR2 SVGAGI come from the germline V gene. The CDR3 bases are TGTGCCAGCAGTTACTCTGGCAGGGGAAATAGCAATCAGCCCCAGCATTTT. Translation gives CASSYSGRGNSNQPQHF.

At least ten counts were recorded for this clonotype. J is TRBJ2-3 and V is TRBV5-6; D ambiguous. In germline, CDR1 is SGHDT, CDR2 YYEEEE. V lost 1 base and J lost 2, with 17 bases in between. This CDR3 has 17 residues. The CDR3 reads CASSLSPLKGYTDTQYF. CDR3 DNA sequence: TGTGCCAGCAGCTTGTCCCCCCTGAAGGGCTACACAGATACGCAGTATTTT.

This clonotype was recorded at least ten times. V gene TRBV4-1 combines with J gene TRBJ2-1, with 12 bases that match TRBD2. This CDR3 has 15 residues. Germline V gives CDR1 MGHRA, CDR2 YSYEKL. Trimming at V came to 4 bases and at J to 4 bases, leaving 2 bases not matched to a gene. The CDR3 spells CASSRLAGVYNEQFF. As DNA, the CDR3 is TGCGCCAGCAGCCGACTAGCGGGGGTATACAATGAGCAGTTCTTC.

This clonotype was recorded many times. The chain links TRBV5-1 to TRBJ1-4; D perhaps matches TRBD1 (6 bases). The V end was cut by 2 bases, the J end by 0 bases, with 26 bases between. The CDR3 sequence is 21 residues long. The germline V gene has CDR1 SGHRS and CDR2 YFSETQ. Here the CDR3 reads CASSLGGYVRHRNATNEKLFF. Here the CDR3 DNA reads TGCGCCAGCAGCTTAGGGGGTTACGTTCGCCACAGGAATGCAACTAATGAAAAACTGTTTTTT.

At least ten counts were recorded for this clonotype. V usage is TRBV7-2 and J usage is TRBJ1-3; D is perhaps TRBD1 (5 bases). The V and J ends lost 3 bases and 2 bases respectively, with 11 bases between them. The CDR3 runs to 15 residues. Germline V gene data show CDR1 as SGHTA and CDR2 as FQGNSA. The CDR3 DNA is TGTGCCAGCAGCTTCGACAGTACAACTGGAAACACCATATATTTT. As protein: CASSFDSTTGNTIYF.

This clonotype was counted ten times or more. The chain recombines TRBV12-3 or TRBV12-4 with TRBJ2-1; D might be TRBD1 (6 bases). V was cut by 6 bases and J by 6 bases, with 12 bases left in between. The CDR3 sequence is 13 residues long. The CDR3 is CASSPGTINEQFF. The CDR3 DNA is TGTGCCAGCAGCCCTGGGACAATCAATGAGCAGTTCTTC.

This clonotype has a count of ten or more. This chain uses TRBV20-1 with TRBJ1-2; TRBD1 might be the D (6 bases). Trimming took 1 base from V and 3 from J, leaving 15 bases between them. CDR1 is DFQATT, CDR2 SNEGSKA, per germline (reference sequence). The CDR3 consists of 15 residues. CDR3 region: CSARGGDTRDYGYTF. The CDR3 DNA sequence: TGCAGTGCTAGAGGTGGGGACACAAGGGACTATGGCTACACCTTC.

This sequence joins TRBV19 and TRBJ1-1, with TRBD1 matching 7 bases. J lost 4 bases, V lost 9 bases, and 8 bases had no gene match. CDR1 is LNHDA, CDR2 SQIVND, per germline (reference sequence). The CDR3 contains 13 residues. Written as DNA, the CDR3 is TGTGCCAGCCACAGGAACAGGGGCACTGAAGCTTTCTTT. As protein: CASHRNRGTEAFF.

Many counts were recorded for this clonotype. This rearrangement joins TRBV6-2 or TRBV6-3 to TRBJ1-1; the match to TRBD1 covers 10 bases. This CDR3 is 17 amino acids long. Germline CDR1 and CDR2: MNHEY and SVGEGT. The J segment lost 3 bases and the V segment lost 5 bases, leaving 12 bases of the junction unmatched. CDR3 protein: CASSKTGGELTYTEAFF. The CDR3 region has the DNA TGTGCCAGCAGTAAGACAGGGGGCGAGTTGACTTACACTGAAGCTTTCTTT.